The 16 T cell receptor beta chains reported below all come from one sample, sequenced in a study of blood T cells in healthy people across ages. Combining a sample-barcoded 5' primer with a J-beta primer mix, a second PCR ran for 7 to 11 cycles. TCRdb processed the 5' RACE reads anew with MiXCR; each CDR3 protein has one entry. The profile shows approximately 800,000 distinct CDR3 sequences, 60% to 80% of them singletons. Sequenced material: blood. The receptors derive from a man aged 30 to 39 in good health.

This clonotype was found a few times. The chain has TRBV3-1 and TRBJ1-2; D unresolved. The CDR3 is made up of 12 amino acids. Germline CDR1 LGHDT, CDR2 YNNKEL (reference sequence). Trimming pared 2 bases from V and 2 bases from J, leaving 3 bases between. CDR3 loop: CASSQQNYGYTF. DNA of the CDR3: TGTGCCAGCAGCCAACAGAACTATGGCTACACCTTC.

CDR3 amino acids: CASSPGGGASPTDTQYF. The DNA for the CDR3 is TGTGCCAGCAGCCCAGGCGGGGGGGCCTCTCCCACAGATACGCAGTATTTT. This chain joins TRBV9 and TRBJ2-3; 9 bases line up with TRBD2. Germline CDR1 is SGDLS and CDR2 is YYNGEE. The CDR3 length is 17 residues. J gave up 2 bases and V 4 bases, and 11 bases lay outside the gene matches.

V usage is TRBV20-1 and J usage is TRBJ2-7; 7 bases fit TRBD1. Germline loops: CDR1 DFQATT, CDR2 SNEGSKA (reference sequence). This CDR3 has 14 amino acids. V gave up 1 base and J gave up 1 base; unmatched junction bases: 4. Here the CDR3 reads CSARGADRSYEQYF. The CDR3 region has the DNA TGCAGTGCTAGAGGAGCGGACAGGTCCTACGAGCAGTACTTC.

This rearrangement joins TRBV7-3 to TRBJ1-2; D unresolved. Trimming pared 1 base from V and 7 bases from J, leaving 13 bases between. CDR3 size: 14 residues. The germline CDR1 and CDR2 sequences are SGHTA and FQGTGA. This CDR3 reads CASSLNAAGGGYTF. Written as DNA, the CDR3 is TGTGCCAGCAGCTTAAACGCCGCGGGTGGTGGCTACACCTTC.

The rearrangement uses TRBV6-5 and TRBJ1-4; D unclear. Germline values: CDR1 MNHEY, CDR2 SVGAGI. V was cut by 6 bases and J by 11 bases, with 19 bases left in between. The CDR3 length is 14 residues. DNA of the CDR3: TGTGCCAGCAGCTCCCCCGACGTCGGTCATAAACTGTTTTTT. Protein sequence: CASSSPDVGHKLFF.

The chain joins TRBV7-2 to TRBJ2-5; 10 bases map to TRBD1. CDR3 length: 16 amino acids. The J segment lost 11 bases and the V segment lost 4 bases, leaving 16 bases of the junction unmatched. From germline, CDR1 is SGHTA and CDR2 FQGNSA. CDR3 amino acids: CASSSGQGNGINEQYF. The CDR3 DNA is TGTGCCAGCAGCTCGGGACAGGGGAATGGGATCAATGAGCAGTACTTC.

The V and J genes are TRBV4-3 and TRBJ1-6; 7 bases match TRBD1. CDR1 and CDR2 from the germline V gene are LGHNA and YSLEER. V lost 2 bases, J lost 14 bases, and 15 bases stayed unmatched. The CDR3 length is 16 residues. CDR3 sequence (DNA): TGCGCCAGCAGCCAAAGTCGGGACAGCGAAGGATGGGCCCTCCACTTT. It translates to CASSQSRDSEGWALHF.

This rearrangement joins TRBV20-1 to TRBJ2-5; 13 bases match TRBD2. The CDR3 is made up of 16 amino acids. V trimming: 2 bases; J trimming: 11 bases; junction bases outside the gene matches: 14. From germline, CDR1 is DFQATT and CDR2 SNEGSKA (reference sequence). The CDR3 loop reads CSARTSGGAWYNEQYF. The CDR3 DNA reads TGCAGTGCTAGAACTAGCGGGGGGGCCTGGTACAATGAGCAGTACTTC.

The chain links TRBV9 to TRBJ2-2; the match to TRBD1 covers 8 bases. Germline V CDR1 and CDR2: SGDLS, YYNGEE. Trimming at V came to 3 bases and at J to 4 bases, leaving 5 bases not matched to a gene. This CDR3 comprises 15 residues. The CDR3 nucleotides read TGTGCCAGCAGCGGGGACAGGTTTCTCACCGGGGAGCTGTTTTTT. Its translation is CASSGDRFLTGELFF.

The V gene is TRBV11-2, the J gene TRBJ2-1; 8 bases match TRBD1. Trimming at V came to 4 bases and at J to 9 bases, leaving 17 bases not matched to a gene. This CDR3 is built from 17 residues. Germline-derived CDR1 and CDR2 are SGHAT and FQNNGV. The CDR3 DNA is TGTGCCAGCAGCTACGTCCCATACAGGGGGGAAAACGGTGAGCAGTTCTTC. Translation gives CASSYVPYRGENGEQFF.

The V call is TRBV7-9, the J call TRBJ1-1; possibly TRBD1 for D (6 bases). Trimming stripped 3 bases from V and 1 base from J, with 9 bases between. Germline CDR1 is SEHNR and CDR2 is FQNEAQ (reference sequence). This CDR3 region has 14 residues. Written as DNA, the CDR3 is TGTGCCAGCAGCTTTCCGACAGGGAACACTGAAGCTTTCTTT. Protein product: CASSFPTGNTEAFF.

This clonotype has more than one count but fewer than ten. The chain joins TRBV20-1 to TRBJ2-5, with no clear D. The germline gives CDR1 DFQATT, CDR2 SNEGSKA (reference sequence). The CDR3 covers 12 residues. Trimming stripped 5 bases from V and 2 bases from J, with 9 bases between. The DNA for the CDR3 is TGCAGTGCTTATGAACAGCAAGAGACCCAGTACTTC. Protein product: CSAYEQQETQYF.

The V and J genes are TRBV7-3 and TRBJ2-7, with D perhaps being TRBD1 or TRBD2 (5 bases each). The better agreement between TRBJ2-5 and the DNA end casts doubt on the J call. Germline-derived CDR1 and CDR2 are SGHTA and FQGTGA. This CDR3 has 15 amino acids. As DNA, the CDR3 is TGTGCCAGCAGCCGGATTAACGAGGGGCGAGAGACCCAGTACTTC. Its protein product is CASSRINEGRETQYF.

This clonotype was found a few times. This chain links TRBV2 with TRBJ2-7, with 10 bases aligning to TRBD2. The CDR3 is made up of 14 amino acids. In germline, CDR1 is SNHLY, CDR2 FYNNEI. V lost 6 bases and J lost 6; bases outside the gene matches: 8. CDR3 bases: TGTGCCAGCAGCCTAACTAGCGGGGTATCCGAGCAGTACTTC. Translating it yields CASSLTSGVSEQYF.

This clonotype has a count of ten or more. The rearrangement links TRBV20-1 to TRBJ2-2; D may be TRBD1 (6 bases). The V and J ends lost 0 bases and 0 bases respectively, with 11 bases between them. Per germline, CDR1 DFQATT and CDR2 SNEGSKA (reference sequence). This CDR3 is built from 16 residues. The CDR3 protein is CSARDLKGANTGELFF. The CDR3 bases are TGCAGTGCTAGAGATCTAAAGGGGGCGAACACCGGGGAGCTGTTTTTT.

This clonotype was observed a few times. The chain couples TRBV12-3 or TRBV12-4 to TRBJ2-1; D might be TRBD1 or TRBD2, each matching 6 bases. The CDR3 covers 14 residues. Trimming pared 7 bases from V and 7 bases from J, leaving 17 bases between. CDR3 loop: CASNERRGRNEQFF. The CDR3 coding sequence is TGTGCCAGCAACGAAAGACGGGGGCGGAATGAGCAGTTCTTC.